The 15 T cell receptor beta chains below all came from one sample that was sequenced in a study of response to subunit inactivated influenza vaccine. Each CDR3 protein gets one entry after TCRdb re-called the RT-PCR reads with MiXCR. The table records approximately 530,000 distinct CDR3 sequences, approximately 7.7% of them present only once. The sequencing here drew on PBMCs from blood, taken approximately 25 months after vaccination. The receptors come from a man aged 50-75 years who received an inactivated influenza vaccine.

V usage is TRBV20-1 and J usage is TRBJ1-6; 7 bases line up with TRBD1. The ends lost 4 bases at V and 7 bases at J; junction bases unmatched: 7. From germline, CDR1 is DFQATT and CDR2 SNEGSKA (reference sequence). CDR3 length equals 14 residues. As DNA, the CDR3 is TGCAGTGCTACACCCGGGACAGTAAATTCACCCCTCCACTTT. The encoded protein is CSATPGTVNSPLHF.

The chain joins TRBV11-1 to TRBJ2-5; no firm D call. V was pared by 0 bases and J by 8 bases, with 10 bases between. CDR3 length equals 13 residues. Germline loops: CDR1 SGHAT, CDR2 FQDESV (reference sequence). The CDR3 DNA sequence: TGTGCCAGCAGCTTAGCTGGGATTGATACCCAGTACTTC. Its translation is CASSLAGIDTQYF.

J is TRBJ2-2 and V is TRBV10-3; TRBD2 agrees at 9 bases. The CDR3 loop spans 18 amino acids. Trimming cost V 5 bases and J 1 base; bases outside gene matches: 11. Germline CDR1 reads ENHRY; CDR2 reads SYGVKD. CDR3 sequence: CAISRSPSGVRNTGELFF. DNA for the CDR3: TGTGCCATCAGTAGGAGCCCTAGCGGGGTTAGGAACACCGGGGAGCTGTTTTTT.

This clonotype has more than one count but fewer than ten. This chain uses TRBV28 with TRBJ2-2, with D uncertain. CDR1 is MDHEN and CDR2 is SYDVKM in the germline V gene. V lost 6 bases to trimming and J lost 0 bases, with 14 bases between them. The CDR3 length is 16 residues. DNA of the CDR3: TGTGCCAGCAGCCCCTCGGGCAGGACGAACACCGGGGAGCTGTTTTTT. Protein product: CASSPSGRTNTGELFF.

This clonotype came up a few times. The V call is TRBV7-8, the J call TRBJ2-1; D might be TRBD2 (6 bases). Germline assignment: CDR1 SGHVS and CDR2 FQNEAQ. The CDR3 loop spans 13 amino acids. V gave up 6 bases and J gave up 8 bases, with 14 bases separating them. Written as DNA, the CDR3 is TGTGCCAGCAGTGAGCCTAGGAGGGATGAGCAGTTCTTC. It encodes CASSEPRRDEQFF. Complete variable domain (other parts from reference TRBV7-8 and TRBJ2-1): GAGVSQSPRYKVAKRGQDVALRCDPISGHVSLFWYQQALGQGPEFLTYFQNEAQLDKSGLPSDRFFAERPEGSVSTLKIQRTQQEDSAVYLCASSEPRRDEQFFGPGTRLTVL.

This clonotype was seen a handful of times. V usage is TRBV12-3 or TRBV12-4 and J usage is TRBJ1-3; D is unclear. Trimming removed 6 bases from V and 0 bases from J, with 12 bases in between. CDR3 length: 15 amino acids. CDR3 in amino acids: CASRIVGSSGNTIYF. The DNA for the CDR3 is TGTGCCAGCAGAATAGTCGGGAGCTCTGGAAACACCATATATTTT.

This clonotype was found a few times. The chain links TRBV7-2 to TRBJ2-2, with a tentative D call TRBD1 (6 bases). Germline V lookup: CDR1 SGHTA, CDR2 FQGNSA. This CDR3 is built from 14 residues. Trimming cost V 7 bases and J 4 bases, with 13 bases left between them. In DNA, the CDR3 is TGTGCCAGCACCGAAACAGGGCGCACCGGGGAGCTGTTTTTT. Its translation is CASTETGRTGELFF. The whole variable domain, remainder taken from reference TRBV7-2 and TRBJ2-2, is GAGVSQSPSNKVTEKGKDVELRCDPISGHTALYWYRQSLGQGLEFLIYFQGNSAPDKSGLPSDRFSAERTGGSVSTLTIQRTQQEDSAVYLCASTETGRTGELFFGEGSRLTVL.

This clonotype was seen more than once but under ten times. The V call is TRBV2, the J call TRBJ2-5; D gene unclear. The V end lost 7 bases, the J end lost 2 bases, and 5 bases lay between the germline ends. The CDR3 runs to 11 residues. Per the germline V gene, CDR1 is SNHLY and CDR2 is FYNNEI. For the CDR3, the DNA is TGTGCCAGCATACTTCAAGAGACCCAGTACTTC. Encoded protein: CASILQETQYF.

The chain is built from TRBV4-3 and TRBJ2-7, with 8 positions matching TRBD1. This CDR3 is built from 15 residues. CDR1 and CDR2 (germline): LGHNA, YSLEER. The J segment lost 2 bases and the V segment lost 2 bases, leaving 5 bases of the junction unmatched. The chain's CDR3 is CASSQLRQGTYEQYF. In DNA form, the CDR3 reads TGCGCCAGCAGCCAACTACGACAGGGGACCTACGAGCAGTACTTC.

V gene TRBV28 combines with J gene TRBJ2-6; D is unresolved. Germline V gene lookup returns CDR1 MDHEN and CDR2 SYDVKM. There are 12 residues in the CDR3. V was trimmed by 7 bases and J by 6 bases, leaving 7 bases between them. The DNA for the CDR3 is TGTGCCAGCACCGGGTCGGCCAACGTCCTGACTTTC. Translating it yields CASTGSANVLTF.

A few counts support this clonotype. The rearrangement uses TRBV9 and TRBJ2-1, with a weak D call TRBD2 (6 bases). The V end was cut by 4 bases, the J end by 6 bases, with 11 bases between. Per the germline V gene, CDR1 is SGDLS and CDR2 is YYNGEE. This CDR3 has 13 amino acids. In nucleotides, the CDR3 is TGTGCCAGCAGCTCGACTAGGAGCAATGAGCAGTTCTTC. Translated, it gives CASSSTRSNEQFF.

This clonotype was seen more than once but under ten times. The chain links TRBV29-1 to TRBJ2-5, with 12 bases matching TRBD2. This CDR3 has 15 amino acids. Germline CDR1 reads SQVTM; CDR2 reads ANQGSEA. The V and J ends lost 6 bases and 3 bases, in that order; junction bases with no gene match: 8. The CDR3 region has the DNA TGCAGCGTAGATCCTAGCGGGAGGGCCGAAGAGACCCAGTACTTC. Protein sequence: CSVDPSGRAEETQYF.

This clonotype occurred many times. The V and J genes are TRBV5-1 and TRBJ1-4; D is unresolved. Trimming pared 4 bases from V and 5 bases from J, leaving 12 bases between. Germline V gene sequence: CDR1 SGHRS, CDR2 YFSETQ. The CDR3 sequence is 14 residues long. The CDR3 bases are TGCGCCAGCAGCCGGGAAGATCTGAATGAAAAACTGTTTTTT. Amino acids: CASSREDLNEKLFF.

The rearrangement uses TRBV20-1 and TRBJ2-3, with D unclear. This CDR3 comprises 16 residues. The V end lost 6 bases, the J end lost 1 base, and 20 bases lay between the germline ends. Germline V gives CDR1 DFQATT, CDR2 SNEGSKA (reference sequence). The CDR3 sequence: CSAPTQLLWGTDTQYF. The CDR3 DNA reads as TGCAGTGCCCCCACCCAGCTTTTATGGGGCACAGATACGCAGTATTTT.

The V and J genes are TRBV9 and TRBJ2-3; D tentatively reads TRBD1 or TRBD2 (5 bases each). Germline V gives CDR1 SGDLS, CDR2 YYNGEE. V was trimmed by 3 bases and J by 8 bases, leaving 22 bases between them. This CDR3 is built from 16 residues. CDR3 in DNA: TGTGCCAGCAGCGGACCGGGATCCCCCAGAGGGGTTACGCAGTATTTT. Protein: CASSGPGSPRGVTQYF.